This T cell receptor beta chain came from a study of blood T cell repertoires in COVID-19. Across the whole study: COVID-19 samples collected from the United States, Italy and Spain covered acute and convalescent phases. Nucleic acid was either cDNA or gDNA, and it came from T cells, B-cell-depleted T cells, or PBMCs.

This CDR3 is built from 15 residues. CDR1 and CDR2 from the germline V gene are MNHEY and SMNVEV (reference sequence). V was pared by 2 bases and J by 0 bases, with 11 bases between. In the authors' methods: Amplified reference gene primers provided the basis for estimating nucleated cell counts. Measured with immunoSEQ multiplex PCR; TCRdb has only the in-frame clones, and not every one. D and trimming were read from the DNA, whereas the V and J calls and clone size are those reported in that table. In the table there are about 94,000 clones, around 87% of which are singletons. The TCR comes from a human donor with acute or convalescent COVID-19. The donor label of this sample is uncertain. Specimen: peripheral blood. This chain uses TRBV27 with TRBJ2-7; weak D call: TRBD1 (5 bases). In DNA form, the CDR3 reads TGTGCCAGCAGTTTAGGCCAGGGCCTCTCCTACGAGCAGTACTTC. This codes for CASSLGQGLSYEQYF.